The 18 T cell receptor beta chains given below trace back to one sample, sequenced in a study of blood T cells in healthy people across ages. Alongside a J-beta primer mix, a sample-barcoded 5' primer served in a second PCR lasting about 7 to 12 cycles. Via MiXCR, TCRdb re-called the 5' RACE reads, giving one row per CDR3 protein. The sample has 1.5 million to 2 million distinct CDR3 sequences, roughly 28% seen once. Sequencing was done on a sample of blood. These receptors were taken from a woman in her 30s in good health.

This clonotype was seen repeatedly, ten times or more. The genes are TRBV3-1 and TRBJ2-4; the D is unclear. Germline values: CDR1 LGHDT, CDR2 YNNKEL (reference sequence). The CDR3 is 15 amino acids. V was trimmed by 4 bases and J by 1 base, leaving 11 bases between them. The CDR3: CASSPPYAAKNIQYF. The DNA of the CDR3 is TGTGCCAGCAGCCCTCCATACGCGGCCAAAAACATTCAGTACTTC.

CDR3 DNA sequence: TGTGCCAGCAATAGAAACCTAGGGCTAACGGCAGATACGCAGTATTTT. This codes for CASNRNLGLTADTQYF. V usage is TRBV2 and J usage is TRBJ2-3; D is unresolved. Trimming pared 7 bases from V and 4 bases from J, leaving 21 bases between. The length of the CDR3 is 16 residues. Germline V CDR1 and CDR2: SNHLY, FYNNEI.

This chain connects TRBV11-2 to TRBJ1-1; D unclear. This CDR3 region has 14 residues. The germline V and J ends were trimmed by 0 bases and 2 bases, with 7 bases remaining between them. Germline V gene lookup returns CDR1 SGHAT and CDR2 FQNNGV. The CDR3 bases are TGTGCCAGCAGCTTAGATCCGGCCAACACTGAAGCTTTCTTT. It translates to CASSLDPANTEAFF.

The chain has TRBV28 and TRBJ2-2; tentative D call: TRBD2 (6 bases). The CDR3 extends over 14 amino acids. Germline CDR1 is MDHEN and CDR2 is SYDVKM. Trimming left V 2 bases short and J 6 bases short, with 10 bases between. CDR3 nucleotides: TGTGCCAGCAGTTTAGGCGGGAAGGCCGGGGAGCTGTTTTTT. Amino acid sequence: CASSLGGKAGELFF.

This clonotype was seen a handful of times. The rearrangement joins TRBV3-1 to TRBJ2-3; TRBD2 matches 11 bases. The J segment lost 5 bases and the V segment lost 4 bases, leaving 5 bases of the junction unmatched. The germline gives CDR1 LGHDT, CDR2 YNNKEL (reference sequence). The CDR3 is 15 residues long. CDR3 region: CASSLAGGSVDTQYF. The DNA of the CDR3 is TGTGCCAGCAGCCTAGCGGGGGGGTCGGTAGATACGCAGTATTTT.

A few counts support this clonotype. The chain links TRBV14 to TRBJ2-1, with D unresolved. Germline loops: CDR1 SGHDN, CDR2 FVKESK. Trimming took 1 base from V and 9 from J, leaving 7 bases between them. CDR3 length: 12 amino acids. CDR3 loop: CASSQAAVEQFF. The CDR3 DNA reads TGTGCCAGCAGCCAAGCGGCTGTTGAGCAGTTCTTC.

There are a few counts of this clonotype. This sequence joins TRBV28 and TRBJ2-7; 9 bases map to TRBD2. The CDR3 contains 16 residues. V lost 6 bases to trimming and J lost 3 bases; unmatched junction nucleotides: 12. Germline V gene data show CDR1 as MDHEN and CDR2 as SYDVKM. The CDR3 region has the DNA TGTGCCAGCAGCCTCCAGGCGGGGGGGGGCTTCTACGAGCAGTACTTC. Protein sequence: CASSLQAGGGFYEQYF.

The table lists this clonotype with a count of one. This chain joins TRBV4-3 and TRBJ1-1; 8 nucleotides align to TRBD1. V trimming: 0 bases; J trimming: 4 bases; junction bases outside the gene matches: 4. The CDR3 runs to 15 residues. The germline gives CDR1 LGHNA, CDR2 YSLEER. CDR3 nucleotide sequence: TGCGCCAGCAGCCAAGAGGGACAGGTGAGCACTGAAGCTTTCTTT. Its protein product is CASSQEGQVSTEAFF.

V is TRBV28 and J is TRBJ2-1, with 8 bases lining up with TRBD1. J lost 2 bases, V lost 8 bases, and 8 bases had no gene match. CDR1 and CDR2 (germline): MDHEN, SYDVKM. This CDR3 comprises 15 residues. DNA for the CDR3: TGTGCCAGCTTTCAGGGGGCGCGACCCTACAATGAGCAGTTCTTC. Protein sequence: CASFQGARPYNEQFF.

This clonotype was counted between two and nine times. This chain links TRBV7-2 with TRBJ2-1; 8 bases map to TRBD1. CDR3 length: 15 amino acids. After removal of 6 bases from V and 2 bases from J, the junction contained 6 bases not matched to a gene. CDR1 is SGHTA and CDR2 is FQGNSA in the germline V gene. CDR3 sequence (DNA): TGTGCCAGCAGTCGGCCGGGACAGGCCTACAATGAGCAGTTCTTC. This encodes CASSRPGQAYNEQFF.

On this clonotype: The junction does not match germline at one end; this may be a read error. This sequence joins TRBV7-9 and TRBJ2-1; the D gene is possibly TRBD2 (5 bases). Germline lookup yields CDR1 SEHNR and CDR2 FQNEAQ (reference sequence). This CDR3 has 15 residues. In DNA, the CDR3 is TGTGCCAGCAGCTTGGTCTCGGGGTCCTACAGTGAGCAGTTCTTC. This gives the protein CASSLVSGSYSEQFF.

This clonotype was seen only once. The rearrangement uses TRBV5-1 and TRBJ2-7, with TRBD1 matching 9 bases. The CDR3 loop spans 15 amino acids. V trimming: 2 bases; J trimming: 7 bases; junction bases outside the gene matches: 10. Germline V gives CDR1 SGHRS, CDR2 YFSETQ. This CDR3 is CASSLRDRDYNEQYF. CDR3 sequence (DNA): TGCGCCAGCAGCTTACGGGACAGGGACTACAATGAGCAGTACTTC.

Many counts were recorded for this clonotype. The chain combines TRBV12-5 with TRBJ2-7; TRBD2 matches at 12 bases. V shed 7 bases and J 1 base; nucleotides not matched to a gene: 5. Germline CDR1 reads LGHNT; CDR2 reads FRNRAP. CDR3 size: 15 residues. For the CDR3, the DNA is TGTGCTAGTGCTAAAGGACTAGCGGGGTCCTACGAGCAGTACTTC. Its protein product is CASAKGLAGSYEQYF. The full variable domain, rest sourced from reference TRBV12-5 and TRBJ2-7, is DARVTQTPRHKVTEMGQEVTMRCQPILGHNTVFWYRQTMMQGLELLAYFRNRAPLDDSGMPKDRFSAEMPDATLATLKIQPSEPRDSAVYFCASAKGLAGSYEQYFGPGTRLTVT.

The chain has TRBV18 and TRBJ2-3; the match to TRBD1 covers 8 bases. The CDR3 loop spans 15 amino acids. J was trimmed by 2 bases and V by 5 bases; bases with no gene match: 6. The germline gives CDR1 KGHSH, CDR2 LQKENI. The CDR3 here is CASSSQGESTDTQYF. Here the CDR3 DNA reads TGTGCCAGCTCATCACAGGGGGAATCCACAGATACGCAGTATTTT.

This clonotype was observed a few times. V and J are TRBV28 and TRBJ2-5, with TRBD2 identical over 7 bases. The length of the CDR3 is 14 residues. Trimming took 4 bases from V and 11 from J; bases not matched to a gene: 13. The germline CDR1 and CDR2 sequences are MDHEN and SYDVKM. This CDR3 reads CASSSTGGGWEQYF. In nucleotides, the CDR3 is TGTGCCAGCAGTTCAACGGGCGGGGGTTGGGAGCAGTACTTC.

There are many counts of this clonotype. The chain is built from TRBV6-1 and TRBJ2-6; D gene ambiguous. V was pared by 6 bases and J by 5 bases, with 5 bases between. CDR1 is MNHNS, CDR2 SASEGT, per germline. The CDR3 loop spans 12 amino acids. For the CDR3, the DNA is TGTGCCAGCAGCCTATGGGCCAACGTCCTGACTTTC. The encoded protein is CASSLWANVLTF.

Turning to this clonotype: A single base separates this from a much larger clone, so it may be a read error. The chain couples TRBV12-3 or TRBV12-4 to TRBJ2-1; D remains ambiguous. The V end was cut by 0 bases, the J end by 9 bases, with 9 bases between. The CDR3 has 13 residues. CDR3 protein: CASSLAQETEQFF. DNA of the CDR3: TGTGCCAGCAGTTTAGCCCAGGAGACTGAGCAGTTCTTC.

This clonotype was found a few times. This may come from a read error, since a much larger clone is one base off. The chain joins TRBV20-1 to TRBJ1-2, with D hard to call. The germline V gene has CDR1 DFQATT and CDR2 SNEGSKA (reference sequence). The V and J ends lost 6 bases and 1 base respectively, with 9 bases between them. This CDR3 region has 12 residues. This CDR3 is CSADGVNYGYTF. The CDR3 bases are TGCAGTGCGGATGGGGTTAACTATGGCTACACCTTC.